The T cell receptor beta chain described here comes from a study of T cells in tuberculosis. Study-wide background: T cells were selected with CD1B tetramers loaded with glucose monomycolate.

Trimming shortened V by 7 bases and J by 5 bases, and 18 bases separated the two germline ends. Looked up from germline, CDR1 is SNHLY and CDR2 is FYNNEI. There are 14 residues in the CDR3. At study entry, adolescents had tuberculin skin tests and IGRA screening. Unsorted cryopreserved PBMC were sequenced, averaging around 94,000 T cells per clinical donor. Sequencing was performed with immunoSEQ multiplex PCR; in TCRdb, only in-frame clones are kept and a portion is missing. The repertoire holds tens of thousands of clones, 93% seen once, with 4.9% in the top ten. The source is a donor between 10 and 35 years old with latent tuberculosis or without tuberculosis infection. The rearrangement joins TRBV2 to TRBJ2-7; TRBD2 is a possible D gene (5 bases). Sample: PBMCs. Here the CDR3 reads CASTTEPLEDEQYF. The DNA of the CDR3 is TGTGCCAGCACCACCGAGCCCCTGGAGGACGAGCAGTACTTC.